The sequence of this T cell receptor beta chain was determined in a study of blood T cell repertoires in COVID-19 (dated by TCRdb to 2018 to 2020). Study-wide context: Samples covering the acute and convalescent phases of COVID-19 were provided by collaborators in the United States, Italy and Spain. Where available, HLA class I and class II types were obtained from metadata supplied by the sample provider rather than from assay-based typing. Sample metadata almost always included a de-identified subject ID, COVID-19 status, age in years and sex. The material from the prospective study consisted of cDNA or gDNA derived from T cells, B-cell-depleted T cells, or PBMCs. A freely available public database, intended as a resource for researchers studying the immune response to SARS-CoV-2, is where the repertoires were released. Deeply sampled blood TCRbeta repertoires from subjects exposed to, actively infected with, or recovered from COVID-19 were included in the dataset. Samples came from the ongoing ImmuneRACE study (first 160 participants) plus 1,254 subjects from 6 global collaborators.

General study outcomes and caveats: How much clinical and demographic metadata was included differed by source and by participant, and the metadata was provided uncurated.

The CDR1 and CDR2 encoded by the germline V gene (reference sequence) are LNHDA and SQIVND. From V the trimming removes 4 bases and from J it removes 0 bases, while the gene matches leave 2 bases of the junction unaccounted for. From the cysteine through the phenylalanine, the CDR3 covers 16 amino acids. The sequence is cut down to CDR3 DNA, 48 bases in frame from base 1. Concerning this clone itself: Its antigen remains unidentified. Per-nucleotide qualities are absent, and no much larger clonotype sits a single base away.

Whole blood was collected in K2EDTA tubes by collaborating institutions according to the institutions' own protocols. For TCRbeta analysis, collaborator samples were shipped as frozen whole blood, as isolated PBMCs, or as DNA extracted from either sample type. TCRbeta CDR3 regions were amplified from genomic DNA by means of the immunoSEQ Assay, a bias-controlled multiplex PCR. The paper's processing steps were these. The number of nucleated cells in each sample was estimated by amplification of reference gene primers within the assay. To quantify the absolute abundance of each unique TCRbeta CDR3 rearrangement, sequence reads were collapsed and filtered. For each sample, productive Simpson clonality was calculated by taking the square root of Simpson's diversity index across productive rearrangements. As stored in TCRdb, this immuneACCESS dataset retains in-frame rearrangements with V and J assigned. A fraction of the clones does not appear; measured against another copy, unresolved V genes explain less than half of the discrepancy, and the remainder lacks a known reason. V and J calls and clone size follow that table, whereas D and trimming were derived from the DNA. Within this sample are 150,000 to 200,000 clones, with roughly 70% of them counted one time only. The ten top clones hold 2.5% to 3% of the sample.

The clonotype was recovered from a woman older than 75 with acute or convalescent COVID-19. The material sequenced was peripheral blood. The receptor chain draws on TRBV19 and TRBJ2-2, with 10 junctional bases fitting TRBD2. The CDR3 protein sequence reads: CASSTGTSANTGELFF. The nucleotide sequence reads TGTGCCAGTAGTACCGGGACTAGCGCGAACACCGGGGAGCTGTTTTTT.